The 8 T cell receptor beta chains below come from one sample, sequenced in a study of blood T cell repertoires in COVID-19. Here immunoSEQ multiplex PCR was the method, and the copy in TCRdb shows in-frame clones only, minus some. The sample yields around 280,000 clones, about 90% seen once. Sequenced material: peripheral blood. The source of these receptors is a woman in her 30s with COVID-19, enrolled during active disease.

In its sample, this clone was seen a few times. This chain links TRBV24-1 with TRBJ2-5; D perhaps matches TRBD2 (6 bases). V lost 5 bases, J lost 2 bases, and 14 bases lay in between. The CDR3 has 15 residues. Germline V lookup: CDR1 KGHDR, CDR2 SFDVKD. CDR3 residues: CATSAVGGPQETQYF. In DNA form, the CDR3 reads TGTGCCACCAGTGCTGTCGGGGGTCCTCAAGAGACCCAGTACTTC.

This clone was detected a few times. The CDR3 loop reads CASSYLAGADDTQYF. CDR3 coding DNA: TGCGCCAGCAGCTATCTAGCGGGGGCGGACGATACGCAGTATTTT. The V gene is TRBV5-1, the J gene TRBJ2-3, with TRBD2 matching over 10 bases. This CDR3 has 15 residues. V lost 3 bases, J lost 6 bases, and 7 bases stayed unmatched. Germline assignment: CDR1 SGHRS and CDR2 YFSETQ.

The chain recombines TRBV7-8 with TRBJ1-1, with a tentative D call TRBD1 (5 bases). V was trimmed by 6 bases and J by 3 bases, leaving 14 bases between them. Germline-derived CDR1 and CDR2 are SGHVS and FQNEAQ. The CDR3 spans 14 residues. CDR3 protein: CASRGRGAYTEAFF. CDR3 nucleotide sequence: TGTGCCAGCAGGGGGCGCGGGGCATACACTGAAGCTTTCTTT.

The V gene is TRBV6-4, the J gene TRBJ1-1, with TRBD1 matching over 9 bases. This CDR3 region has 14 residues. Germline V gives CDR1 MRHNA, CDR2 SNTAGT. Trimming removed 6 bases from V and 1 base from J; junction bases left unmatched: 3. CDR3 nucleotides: TGTGCCAGCAGCAAGACAGGGGGGAACACTGAAGCTTTCTTT. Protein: CASSKTGGNTEAFF.

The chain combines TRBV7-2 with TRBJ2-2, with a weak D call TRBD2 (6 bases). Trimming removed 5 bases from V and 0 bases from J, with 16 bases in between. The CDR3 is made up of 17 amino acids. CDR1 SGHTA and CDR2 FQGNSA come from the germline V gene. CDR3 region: CASSPYGTAANTGELFF. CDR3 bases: TGTGCCAGCAGCCCATACGGGACTGCCGCGAACACCGGGGAGCTGTTTTTT. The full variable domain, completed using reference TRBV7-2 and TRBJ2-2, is GAGVSQSPSNKVTEKGKDVELRCDPISGHTALYWYRQSLGQGLEFLIYFQGNSAPDKSGLPSDRFSAERTGGSVSTLTIQRTQQEDSAVYLCASSPYGTAANTGELFFGEGSRLTVL.

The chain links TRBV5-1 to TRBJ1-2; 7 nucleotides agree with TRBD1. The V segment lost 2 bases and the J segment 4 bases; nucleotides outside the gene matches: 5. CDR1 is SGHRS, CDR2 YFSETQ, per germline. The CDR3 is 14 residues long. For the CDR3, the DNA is TGCGCCAGCAGCTTTGAAAACAGGGGCTATGGCTACACCTTC. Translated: CASSFENRGYGYTF.

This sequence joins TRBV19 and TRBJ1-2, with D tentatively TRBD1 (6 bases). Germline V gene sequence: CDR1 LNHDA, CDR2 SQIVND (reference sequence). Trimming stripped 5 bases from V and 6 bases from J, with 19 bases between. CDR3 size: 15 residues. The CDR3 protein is CASSPSTGGPDGYTF. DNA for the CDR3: TGTGCCAGTAGTCCCTCCACGGGGGGGCCAGATGGCTACACCTTC. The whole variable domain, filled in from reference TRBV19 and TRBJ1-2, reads DGGITQSPKYLFRKEGQNVTLSCEQNLNHDAMYWYRQDPGQGLRLIYYSQIVNDFQKGDIAEGYSVSREKKESFPLTVTSAQKNPTAFYLCASSPSTGGPDGYTFGSGTRLTVV.

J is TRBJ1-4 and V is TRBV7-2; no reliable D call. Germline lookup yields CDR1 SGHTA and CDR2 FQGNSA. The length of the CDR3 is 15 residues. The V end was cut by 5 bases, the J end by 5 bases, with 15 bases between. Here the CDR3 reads CASSASVGRNEKLFF. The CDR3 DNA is TGTGCCAGCAGCGCCAGCGTAGGTCGGAATGAAAAACTGTTTTTT. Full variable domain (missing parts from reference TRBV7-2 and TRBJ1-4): GAGVSQSPSNKVTEKGKDVELRCDPISGHTALYWYRQSLGQGLEFLIYFQGNSAPDKSGLPSDRFSAERTGGSVSTLTIQRTQQEDSAVYLCASSASVGRNEKLFFGSGTQLSVL.